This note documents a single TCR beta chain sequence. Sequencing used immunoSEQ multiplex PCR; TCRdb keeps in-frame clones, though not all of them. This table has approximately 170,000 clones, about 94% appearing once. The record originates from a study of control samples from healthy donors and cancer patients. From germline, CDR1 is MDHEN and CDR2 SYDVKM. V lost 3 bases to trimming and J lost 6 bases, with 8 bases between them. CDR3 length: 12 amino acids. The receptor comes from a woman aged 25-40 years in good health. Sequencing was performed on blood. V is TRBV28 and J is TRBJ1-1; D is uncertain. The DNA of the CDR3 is TGTGCCAGCAGTTTTCAAGTCTCTGAAGCTTTCTTT. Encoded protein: CASSFQVSEAFF.